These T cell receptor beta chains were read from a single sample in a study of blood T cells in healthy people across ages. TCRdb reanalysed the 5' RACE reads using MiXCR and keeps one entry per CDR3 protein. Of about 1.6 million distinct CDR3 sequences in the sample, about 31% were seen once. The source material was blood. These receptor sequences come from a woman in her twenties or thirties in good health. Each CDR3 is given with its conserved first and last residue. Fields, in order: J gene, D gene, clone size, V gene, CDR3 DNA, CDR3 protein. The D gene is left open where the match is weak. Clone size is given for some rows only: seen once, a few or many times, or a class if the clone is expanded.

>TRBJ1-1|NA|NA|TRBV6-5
TGTGCCAGCAGTTACGAATACGGCCGAGAAGCTTTCTTT
CASSYEYGREAFF
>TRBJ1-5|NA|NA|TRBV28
TGTGCCAGCAGCCCCCCCCTCAGGGTGTCGTTTCCACAGCCCCAGCATTTT
CASSPPLRVSFPQPQHF
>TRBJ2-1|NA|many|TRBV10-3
TGTGCCATCAGTTCTTCTTTTGAATTGGGCGAGCAGTTCTTC
CAISSSFELGEQFF
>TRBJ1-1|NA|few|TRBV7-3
TGTGCCAGCAGCCCGGGCCATCCGAGGGCTGAAGCTTTCTTT
CASSPGHPRAEAFF
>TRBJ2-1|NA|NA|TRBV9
TGTGCCAGCAGCGCCCGGGACCGCCGGCATGAGCAGTTCTTC
CASSARDRRHEQFF
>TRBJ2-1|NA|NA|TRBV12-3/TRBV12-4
TGTGCCAGCAGTTTAGTGCACGGGGAAGATGAGCAGTTCTTC
CASSLVHGEDEQFF
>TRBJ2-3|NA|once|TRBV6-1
TGTGCCAGCAGTGACTCAGGCGGCTACCTCGGAGATACGCAGTATTTT
CASSDSGGYLGDTQYF
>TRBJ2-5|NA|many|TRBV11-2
TGTGCCAGCAGCAACAGGCGACTAGATCAAGAGACCCAGTACTTC
CASSNRRLDQETQYF
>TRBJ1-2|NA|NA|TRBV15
TGTGCCACCAGCAGAGATGGCACCGACGGCTACACCTTC
CATSRDGTDGYTF
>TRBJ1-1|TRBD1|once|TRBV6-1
TGTGCCAGCAGTGAGCCGGGACAGGGGTGGGTCACTGAAGCTTTCTTT
CASSEPGQGWVTEAFF
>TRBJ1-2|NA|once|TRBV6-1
TGTGCCAGCAGTGTTGAATTGGATTCGAACTATGGCTACACCTTC
CASSVELDSNYGYTF
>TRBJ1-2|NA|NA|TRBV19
TGTGCCAGTAAGCAGGAGACGATCGGTGGCTACACCTTC
CASKQETIGGYTF
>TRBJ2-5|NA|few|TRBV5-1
TGCGCCAGCAGCGGAGGTAACATAGGAGAGACCCAGTACTTC
CASSGGNIGETQYF
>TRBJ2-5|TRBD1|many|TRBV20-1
TGCAGTGCTAGACCGACAGGGGGAGAGACCCAGTACTTC
CSARPTGGETQYF
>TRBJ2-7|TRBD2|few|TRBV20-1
TGCAGTGCCACCCCCTTCGGGAGGGCCGCCTACGAGCAGTACTTC
CSATPFGRAAYEQYF
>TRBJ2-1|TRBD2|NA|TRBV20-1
TGCAGTGCTTATAGCGGGACTGATTACAGTGAGCAGTTCTTC
CSAYSGTDYSEQFF
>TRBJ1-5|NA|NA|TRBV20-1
TGCAGTGCGCCTTACGCCCTTGGGGGCAATCAGCCCCAGCATTTT
CSAPYALGGNQPQHF
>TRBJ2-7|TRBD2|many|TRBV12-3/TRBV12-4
TGTGCCAGCAGTTCGGGACTATACTACGAGCAGTACTTC
CASSSGLYYEQYF
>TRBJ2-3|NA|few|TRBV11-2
TGTGCCAGCAGCTTATTTGAAGGCACGGGCACAGATACGCAGTATTTT
CASSLFEGTGTDTQYF
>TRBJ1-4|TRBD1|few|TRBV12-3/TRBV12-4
TGTGCCAGCAGTGGACTGGGACAGGGACAAGAAAAACTGTTTTTT
CASSGLGQGQEKLFF
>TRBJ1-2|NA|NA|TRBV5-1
TGCGCCAGCAGCTTGGCTGCCAGATACTATGGCTACACCTTC
CASSLAARYYGYTF
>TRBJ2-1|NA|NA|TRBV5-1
TGCGCCAGCAGCCACCCAGGGGAGTCCTACAATGAGCAGTTCTTC
CASSHPGESYNEQFF
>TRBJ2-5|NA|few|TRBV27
TGTGCCAGCAGTAATGGAGAGACCCAGTACTTC
CASSNGETQYF
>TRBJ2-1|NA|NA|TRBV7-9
TGTGCCAGCAGCTTACCCCCACCCCGGTACAATGAGCAGTTCTTC
CASSLPPPRYNEQFF
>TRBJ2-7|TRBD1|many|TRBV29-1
TGCAGCGTTGCTCTACCGGGACAGCCTGTCTACGAGCAGTACTTC
CSVALPGQPVYEQYF
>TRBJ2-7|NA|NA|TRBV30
TGTGCCTGGAGTAAGGGGGGACGAGGGTCCGACGAGCAGTACTTC
CAWSKGGRGSDEQYF
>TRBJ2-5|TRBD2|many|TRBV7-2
TGTGCCAGGGGGGGGGAGACCCAGTACTTC
CARGGETQYF
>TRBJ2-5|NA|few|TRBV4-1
TGCGCCAGCAGCCAGCGAGTAGGAGACCAAGAGACCCAGTACTTC
CASSQRVGDQETQYF
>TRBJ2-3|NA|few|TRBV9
TGTGCCAGCAGCCAGGGTAGCATCACAGATACGCAGTATTTT
CASSQGSITDTQYF
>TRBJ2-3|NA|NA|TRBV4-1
TGCGCCAGCAGCCCTCTCTTGGGTGCGAGCACAGATACGCAGTATTTT
CASSPLLGASTDTQYF
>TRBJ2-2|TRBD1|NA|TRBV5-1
TGCGCCAGCAGCGAACAGGGGGGATTCGGGGAGCTGTTTTTT
CASSEQGGFGELFF
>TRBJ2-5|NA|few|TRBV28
TGTGCCAGCAGCTCCGGGACCTCCTTGGGGACCCAGTACTTC
CASSSGTSLGTQYF